This TCR beta chain came from a study of T cells in Graves' hyperthyroidism and ophthalmopathy. Study-wide points: Ophthalmopathy onset followed model prediction by a median about 6.5 months. Patients with ophthalmopathy were separated from those with stable hyperthyroidism by a 13 V-J model. Clonotypes that were expanded in thyroid above 0.001 mostly appeared in blood too.

Between the trimmed V and J ends, which lost 3 bases and 3 bases, there was a span of 19 bases. The CDR3 is 16 amino acids. Germline lookup yields CDR1 SGHRS and CDR2 YFSETQ. As for this clonotype: As yet, its antigen is unknown.

On the basis of clinical symptoms, serum thyroxine and TRAb, thyroid ultrasound and orbital computed tomography, diagnoses were made. There were TCR beta CDR3 regions amplified from RNA transcripts. Using the HTBI primer set, a first-round RT-PCR was run on the TCR CDR3. TCRdb re-analysed the multiplex PCR reads in MiXCR, keeping a single row per CDR3 protein. The sample yields about 640,000 distinct CDR3 sequences, approximately 42% seen once. This rearrangement joins TRBV5-1 to TRBJ2-7; D possibly matches TRBD1 or TRBD2 (6 bases each). Specimen: peripheral blood or thyroid tissue (not recorded which). This sequence originates from an adult man with Graves' disease, either hyperthyroidism or ophthalmopathy (not recorded which). CDR3: CASSSGPGAPYYEQYF. The DNA of the CDR3 is TGCGCCAGCAGCTCCGGCCCGGGGGCCCCCTACTACGAGCAGTACTTC.